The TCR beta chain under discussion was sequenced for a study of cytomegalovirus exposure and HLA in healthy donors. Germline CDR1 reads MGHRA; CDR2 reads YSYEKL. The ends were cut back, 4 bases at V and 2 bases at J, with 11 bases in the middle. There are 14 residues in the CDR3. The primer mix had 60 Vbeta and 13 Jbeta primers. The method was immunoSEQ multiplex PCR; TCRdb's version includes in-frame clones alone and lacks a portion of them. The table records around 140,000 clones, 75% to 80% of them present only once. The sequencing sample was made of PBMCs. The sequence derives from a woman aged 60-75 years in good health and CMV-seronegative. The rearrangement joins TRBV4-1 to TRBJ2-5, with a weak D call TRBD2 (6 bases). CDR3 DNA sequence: TGCGCCAGCAGCCGATATGGGGGGCAAGAGACCCAGTACTTC. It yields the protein CASSRYGGQETQYF.